This note documents a single T cell receptor beta chain sequence. Its specificity is unknown. Germline assignment: CDR1 ENHRY and CDR2 SYGVKD. The CDR3 sequence is 13 residues long. The V segment lost 9 bases and the J segment 6 bases; nucleotides outside the gene matches: 7. The data originate from a study of memory CD4+ T cells and cytomegalovirus serostatus. Study summary: Healthy Belgian adult donors included nine or ten CMV-positive and some 24 CMV-negative people. General study points: Of around 160 reported CMV TCRbeta sequences, about 70 were found in memory CD4+ repertoires.

Single viable CD3+CD4+CD8-CD45RO+ cells were sorted as the memory CD4+ T cells. CMV serostatus came from serum IgG against pp150, pp28, p38, p52. Clones were sequenced by immunoSEQ multiplex PCR, and TCRdb holds only the in-frame ones, with some missing. The sample contains about 75,000 clones, 60% to 80% of which appear only once. The source is an adult in good health and CMV-seropositive. Material for sequencing was memory CD4+ T cells from blood. The rearrangement links TRBV10-3 to TRBJ2-1, with 8 bases fitting TRBD2. The CDR3 protein is CAIQRESVNEQFF. The CDR3 DNA reads TGTGCCATTCAGCGGGAGTCAGTCAATGAGCAGTTCTTC.